This TCR beta chain was identified in a study of T-cell reconstitution after alpha-beta-depleted transplantation in children. Study outcomes and limitations: For some patients, TCRbeta diversity was high at day 60 because of recipient T cells and thymic progenitors that survived.

During its preparation, the TCRbeta library received unique molecular identifiers. TCRdb called the PCR reads again in MiXCR, with one record for every CDR3 protein. The repertoire holds roughly 570,000 distinct CDR3 sequences, with 27% as singletons. This clonotype was counted ten times or more. What it recognizes is unknown. The V end was cut by 10 bases, the J end by 8 bases, with 17 bases between. Germline V CDR1 and CDR2: MNHNY, SVGAGI (reference sequence). This CDR3 has 12 residues. The chain employs TRBV6-6 and TRBJ1-1; a possible D gene is TRBD1 (5 bases). The sequenced sample was PBMCs, obtained before TCRalphabeta/CD19-depleted stem cell transplant. The sequence was collected from a boy younger than two with Wiskott-Aldrich syndrome, due to receive a stem cell transplant. The CDR3 loop reads CATLHPGLEAFF. The CDR3, as DNA: TGTGCCACTCTACACCCGGGGCTGGAAGCTTTCTTT.